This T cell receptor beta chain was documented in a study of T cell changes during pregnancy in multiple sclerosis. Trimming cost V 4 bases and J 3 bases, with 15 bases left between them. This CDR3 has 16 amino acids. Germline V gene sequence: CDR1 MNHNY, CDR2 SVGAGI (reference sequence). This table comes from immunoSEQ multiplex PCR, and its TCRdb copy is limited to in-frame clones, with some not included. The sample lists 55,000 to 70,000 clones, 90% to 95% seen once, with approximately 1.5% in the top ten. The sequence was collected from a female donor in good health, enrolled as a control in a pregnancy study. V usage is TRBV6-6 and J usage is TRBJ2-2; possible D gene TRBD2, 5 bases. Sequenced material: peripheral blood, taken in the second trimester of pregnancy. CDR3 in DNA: TGTGCCAGCAGTTCGATAGGGAGATTGTACACCGGGGAGCTGTTTTTT. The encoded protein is CASSSIGRLYTGELFF.